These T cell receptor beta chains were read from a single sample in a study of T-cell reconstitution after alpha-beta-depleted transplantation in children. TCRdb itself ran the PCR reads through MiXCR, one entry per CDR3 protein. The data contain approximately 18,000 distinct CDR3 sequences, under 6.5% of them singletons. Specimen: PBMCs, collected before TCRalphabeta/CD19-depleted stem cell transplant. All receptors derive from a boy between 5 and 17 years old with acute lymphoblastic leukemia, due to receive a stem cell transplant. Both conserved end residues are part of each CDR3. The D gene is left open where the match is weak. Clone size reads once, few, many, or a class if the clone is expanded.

DNA: TGTGCCAGCAGTGAATACGGGACAGGGGGCCGCGAGCAGTACTTC
CDR3: CASSEYGTGGREQYF
J: TRBJ2-7
size: medium-sized
D: TRBD1
V: TRBV25-1

DNA: TGTGCCAGCAGTTTTGGGGGCGAGACCCAGTACTTC
CDR3: CASSFGGETQYF
J: TRBJ2-5
size: many
D: NA
V: TRBV6-5

DNA: TGTGCCAGCAGTTTATCAGGGTGGAACTATGGCTACACCTTC
CDR3: CASSLSGWNYGYTF
J: TRBJ1-2
size: medium-sized
D: NA
V: TRBV28

DNA: TGTGCCAGCAGACCGCTTCCCCCGGCTAGGGGAGGTCTACAGGGGGGCAGCTCCTACAATGAGCAGTTCTTC
CDR3: CASRPLPPARGGLQGGSSYNEQFF
J: TRBJ2-1
size: many
D: TRBD1
V: TRBV7-7

DNA: TGTGCCAGCAGCCCGGGACAGGGGATTTGGCACACTGAAGCTTTCTTT
CDR3: CASSPGQGIWHTEAFF
J: TRBJ1-1
size: many
D: TRBD1
V: TRBV5-6

DNA: TGTGCCAGCAGCTTGGGACCTAGCGGAGAGGCCGGGGAGCTGTTTTTT
CDR3: CASSLGPSGEAGELFF
J: TRBJ2-2
size: many
D: TRBD2
V: TRBV5-4

DNA: TGTGCCACCAGCAGAGCCGGCTCGAGCTCCTATAATTCACCCCTCCACTTT
CDR3: CATSRAGSSSYNSPLHF
J: TRBJ1-6
size: many
D: NA
V: TRBV15

DNA: TGTGCCAGCAAAGGGAGGGCTAGCGGGAGCTACGAGCAGTACTTC
CDR3: CASKGRASGSYEQYF
J: TRBJ2-7
size: many
D: TRBD2
V: TRBV6-5

DNA: TGTGCCAGCAGTACCGTTTGGGGACACAGCTTC
CDR3: CASSTVWGHSF
J: TRBJ1-2
size: many
D: NA
V: TRBV6-6

DNA: TGTGCCAGCAGTTTTCGGGGGGACGAGCAGTACTTC
CDR3: CASSFRGDEQYF
J: TRBJ2-7
size: many
D: TRBD2
V: TRBV12-3/TRBV12-4